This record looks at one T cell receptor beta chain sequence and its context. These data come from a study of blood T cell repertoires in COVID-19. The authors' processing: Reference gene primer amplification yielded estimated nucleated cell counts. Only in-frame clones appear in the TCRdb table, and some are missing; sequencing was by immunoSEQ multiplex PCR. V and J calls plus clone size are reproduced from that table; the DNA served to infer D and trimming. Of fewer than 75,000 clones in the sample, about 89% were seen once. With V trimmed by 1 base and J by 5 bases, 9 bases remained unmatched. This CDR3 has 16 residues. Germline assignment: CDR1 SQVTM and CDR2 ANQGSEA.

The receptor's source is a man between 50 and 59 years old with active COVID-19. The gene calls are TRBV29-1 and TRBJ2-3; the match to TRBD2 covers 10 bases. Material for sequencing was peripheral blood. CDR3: CSVEGASGGLGDTQYF. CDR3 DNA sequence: TGCAGCGTTGAAGGGGCTAGCGGGGGCCTGGGAGATACGCAGTATTTT.